Listed below are T cell receptor beta chains from one sample, sequenced in a study of CXCR3-negative and CXCR3-positive naive CD8 T cells. TCRdb re-called the 5' RACE reads and gives one entry per CDR3 protein, without DNA. The data include tens of thousands of distinct CDR3 sequences; the top ten clones carry about 1%. The source material was naive CXCR3- CD8+ T cells from blood. Receptors originate from a human donor in good health. Some clones in this sample may be carry-over from other donors' samples. Both conserved end residues are part of each CDR3. The order of the fields is V gene, J gene, CDR3 protein.

v_gene: TRBV4-3
j_gene: TRBJ2-7
CDR3aa: CASSQIAGSTYEQYF

v_gene: TRBV3-1
j_gene: TRBJ2-1
CDR3aa: CASSQSPSSYNEQFF

v_gene: TRBV6-5
j_gene: TRBJ1-1
CDR3aa: CASSPGQNTEAFF

v_gene: TRBV29-1
j_gene: TRBJ2-7
CDR3aa: CSVGLTADTYEQYF

v_gene: TRBV10-3
j_gene: TRBJ2-1
CDR3aa: CAISEAGDNEQFF

v_gene: TRBV25-1
j_gene: TRBJ1-6
CDR3aa: CASSEPKGSSESPLHF

v_gene: TRBV11-2
j_gene: TRBJ2-7
CDR3aa: CASSISGGTLDEQYF

v_gene: TRBV12-5
j_gene: TRBJ2-1
CDR3aa: CAATESSYNEQFF

v_gene: TRBV20-1
j_gene: TRBJ2-1
CDR3aa: CSARDSGGGYNEQFF

v_gene: TRBV20-1
j_gene: TRBJ1-5
CDR3aa: CSARDPGSDYQPQHF

v_gene: TRBV6-2/TRBV6-3
j_gene: TRBJ2-3
CDR3aa: CASSWLGGSTDTQYF

v_gene: TRBV7-6
j_gene: TRBJ1-4
CDR3aa: CASSRFKGEKLFF

v_gene: TRBV7-9
j_gene: TRBJ2-5
CDR3aa: CASSPGAEYHQETQYF

v_gene: TRBV7-6
j_gene: TRBJ2-2
CDR3aa: CASSLFVGREKPGELFF

v_gene: TRBV7-9
j_gene: TRBJ1-1
CDR3aa: CASSLVPTALGNTEAFF

v_gene: TRBV29-1
j_gene: TRBJ1-3
CDR3aa: CSVDFMGSGNTIYF